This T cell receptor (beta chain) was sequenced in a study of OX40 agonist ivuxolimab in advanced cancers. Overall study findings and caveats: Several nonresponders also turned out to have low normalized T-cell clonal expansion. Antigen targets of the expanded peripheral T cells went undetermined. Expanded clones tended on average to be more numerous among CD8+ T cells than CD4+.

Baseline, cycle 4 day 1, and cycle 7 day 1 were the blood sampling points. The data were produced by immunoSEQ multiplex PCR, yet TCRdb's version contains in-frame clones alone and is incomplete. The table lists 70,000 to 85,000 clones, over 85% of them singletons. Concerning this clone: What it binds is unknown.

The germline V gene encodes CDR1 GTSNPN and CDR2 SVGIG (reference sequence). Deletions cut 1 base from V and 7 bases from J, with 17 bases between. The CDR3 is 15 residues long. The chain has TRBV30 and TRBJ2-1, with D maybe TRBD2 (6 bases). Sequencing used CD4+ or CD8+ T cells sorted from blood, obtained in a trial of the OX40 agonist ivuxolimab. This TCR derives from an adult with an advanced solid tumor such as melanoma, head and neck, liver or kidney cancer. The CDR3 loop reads CAWSDVGLRINEQFF. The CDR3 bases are TGTGCCTGGAGTGATGTGGGACTGCGTATAAATGAGCAGTTCTTC.